What follows are 4 T cell receptor beta chains derived from one specimen sequenced in a study of CD8 T cells in Susac syndrome. An input of about 0.45 to 1 ug of RNA was subjected to reverse transcription using random hexamers. TCRdb ran MiXCR on the immunoSEQ multiplex PCR reads and lists one entry per CDR3 protein. Altogether about 120,000 distinct CDR3 sequences are present, around 94% being singletons, with the ten largest covering 0.28%. The material sequenced was CD8+ T cells from PBMCs. The receptor source for this set is a human donor with Susac syndrome.

The rearrangement joins TRBV29-1 to TRBJ2-5; unclear D gene. CDR3 length: 10 amino acids. Trimming pared 2 bases from V and 3 bases from J, leaving 1 base between. Per germline, CDR1 SQVTM and CDR2 ANQGSEA. The CDR3 reads CSVEKETQYF. The DNA of the CDR3 is TGCAGCGTTGAAAAAGAGACCCAGTACTTC.

V gene TRBV3-1 combines with J gene TRBJ1-4, with D uncertain. Germline V gene data show CDR1 as LGHDT and CDR2 as YNNKEL (reference sequence). CDR3 length: 14 residues. V was clipped by 6 bases and J by 4 bases, with 12 bases between them. CDR3 nucleotide sequence: TGTGCCAGCAGACCGGCGGGCTTTAATGAAAAACTGTTTTTT. It yields the protein CASRPAGFNEKLFF.

The rearrangement joins TRBV20-1 to TRBJ2-7; D ambiguous. Between the trimmed V and J ends, which lost 0 bases and 4 bases, there was a span of 13 bases. This CDR3 comprises 14 residues. Germline assignment: CDR1 DFQATT and CDR2 SNEGSKA (reference sequence). DNA for the CDR3: TGCAGTGCTAGAGATAAGGAGACACCTTACGAGCAGTACTTC. Its translation is CSARDKETPYEQYF.

The CDR3 coding sequence is TGTGCCAGCAGCTTACCGGTAGCGCCATACAATGAGCAGTTCTTC. This codes for CASSLPVAPYNEQFF. J is TRBJ2-1 and V is TRBV7-8; maybe TRBD2 (5 bases). This CDR3 region has 15 residues. Germline V gene sequence: CDR1 SGHVS, CDR2 FQNEAQ. V shed 2 bases and J shed 4 bases, with 12 bases lying between them.